Following are 10 T cell receptor beta chains from one sample sequenced in a study of beta chain features in type 1 diabetes. The whole isolated RNA underwent reverse transcription, so sequencing captured expressed TCRB transcripts. Profiling relied on immunoSEQ multiplex PCR, and the TCRdb table lists in-frame clones only, not all of them. The table lists about 400,000 clones, around 13% of them singletons, with less than 0.02% in the top ten. Sequencing used naive CD4+ T cells from blood. The source of these receptors is a man aged 18 to 35 in good health.

The chain uses TRBV30 and TRBJ1-6; D not resolved. CDR3 size: 15 residues. Trimming left V 0 bases short and J 3 bases short, with 9 bases between. CDR1 is GTSNPN, CDR2 SVGIG, per germline (reference sequence). CDR3 in amino acids: CAWSVHLVYNSPLHF. The CDR3 coding sequence is TGTGCCTGGAGTGTACATCTGGTCTATAATTCACCCCTCCACTTT.

This clone has a handful of counts. This rearrangement joins TRBV2 to TRBJ2-5, with 10 bases matching TRBD2. The V and J ends lost 3 bases and 3 bases, in that order; junction bases with no gene match: 7. The CDR3 spans 16 residues. Germline CDR1 SNHLY, CDR2 FYNNEI. CDR3 in DNA: TGTGCCAGCAGTGACGGTTACGGACTAGCGGAAGAGACCCAGTACTTC. Protein sequence: CASSDGYGLAEETQYF.

For this clone: Other DNA sequences in this sample translate to the same CDR3. CDR3 sequence (DNA): TGTGCCAGCAGTCCAGGGGGTTCAAATCAGCCCCAGCATTTT. Translation: CASSPGGSNQPQHF. The chain links TRBV28 to TRBJ1-5; 7 bases fit TRBD1. V was clipped by 5 bases and J by 4 bases; unmatched bases: 5. CDR3 length: 14 amino acids. CDR1 and CDR2 (germline): MDHEN, SYDVKM.

This clone was seen only a few times. This chain connects TRBV4-1 to TRBJ2-1; 14 bases are a match to TRBD2. Germline lookup yields CDR1 MGHRA and CDR2 YSYEKL. This CDR3 has 16 residues. The J segment lost 2 bases and the V segment lost 6 bases, leaving 3 bases of the junction unmatched. The CDR3 is CASRGTSGRTYNEQFF. The CDR3 DNA reads as TGCGCCAGCAGAGGGACTAGCGGGAGAACCTACAATGAGCAGTTCTTC.

This clone has a handful of counts. The chain couples TRBV7-9 to TRBJ1-1; tentatively, D is TRBD1 (5 bases). The CDR3 has 16 residues. The germline CDR1 and CDR2 sequences are SEHNR and FQNEAQ (reference sequence). The V end was cut by 5 bases, the J end by 3 bases, with 19 bases between. The CDR3 DNA is TGTGCCAGCAGCCTAAGGCCGTCTGGAGGGGACACTGAAGCTTTCTTT. Translation: CASSLRPSGGDTEAFF. The whole variable domain, remainder taken from reference TRBV7-9 and TRBJ1-1, is DTGVSQNPRHKITKRGQNVTFRCDPISEHNRLYWYRQTLGQGPEFLTYFQNEAQLEKSRLLSDRFSAERPKGSFSTLEIQRTEQGDSAMYLCASSLRPSGGDTEAFFGQGTRLTVV.

The rearrangement joins TRBV28 to TRBJ1-5, with 12 bases fitting TRBD1. The V and J ends lost 2 bases and 6 bases, in that order; junction bases with no gene match: 14. Germline values: CDR1 MDHEN, CDR2 SYDVKM. The CDR3 has 19 residues. CDR3 residues: CASSLGRDRGRVVGQPQHF. The CDR3 nucleotides are TGTGCCAGCAGTTTAGGACGGGACAGGGGGCGCGTTGTCGGTCAGCCCCAGCATTTT.

The V call is TRBV5-1, the J call TRBJ1-1; 8 bases line up with TRBD1. Looked up from germline, CDR1 is SGHRS and CDR2 is YFSETQ. CDR3 size: 13 residues. V lost 5 bases, J lost 10 bases, and 10 bases stayed unmatched. CDR3 loop: CASRSRQGTGAFF. The CDR3 nucleotides read TGCGCCAGCAGATCAAGACAGGGGACGGGAGCTTTCTTT. The full variable domain, its missing parts supplied by reference TRBV5-1 and TRBJ1-1, is KAGVTQTPRYLIKTRGQQVTLSCSPISGHRSVSWYQQTPGQGLQFLFEYFSETQRNKGNFPGRFSGRQFSNSRSEMNVSTLELGDSALYLCASRSRQGTGAFFGQGTRLTVV.

This clone occurred a few times. Within the sample, other DNA sequences also encode this same CDR3. The genes are TRBV5-4 and TRBJ2-5; D might be TRBD1 (5 bases). Trimming stripped 0 bases from V and 2 bases from J, with 5 bases between. The CDR3 covers 13 residues. Germline V lookup: CDR1 SGHNT, CDR2 YYREEE (reference sequence). The chain's CDR3 is CASSLGQQETQYF. The CDR3 bases are TGTGCCAGCAGCTTGGGACAGCAAGAGACCCAGTACTTC.

There are a few counts of this clone. The CDR3 loop is CASSQVSLASTDTQYF. CDR3 coding DNA: TGTGCCAGCAGCCAAGTGAGCTTAGCCAGCACAGATACGCAGTATTTT. V is TRBV4-2 and J is TRBJ2-3; D remains ambiguous. Germline V gene sequence: CDR1 LGHNA, CDR2 YNFKEQ. V dropped 1 base and J dropped 0 bases, with 11 bases sitting between them. This CDR3 region has 16 residues.

This rearrangement joins TRBV28 to TRBJ2-4, with TRBD2 identical over 10 bases. Looked up from germline, CDR1 is MDHEN and CDR2 is SYDVKM. V shed 5 bases and J 7 bases; nucleotides not matched to a gene: 8. CDR3 length: 15 residues. CDR3 region: CASSPSGGERNIQYF. The CDR3 nucleotides read TGTGCCAGCAGTCCGAGCGGGGGGGAAAGGAACATTCAGTACTTC.